This TCR beta chain derives from a study of CD8+CD57+ T cells in acquired aplastic anemia. Study overall: Recorded DNA amounts for sorted CD4+ and CD8+ cells had an average of approximately 3 ug. Mean read depth for CD4+ cells from healthy donors was around 11 million. Regarding the study as a whole: Significance was not reached for CD8+ Simpson's diversity between patients and controls. In common between the patients and the controls were approximately 28 CD8+ CDR3 sequences.

CDR3 and TCR beta VDJ profiling relied on a genomic DNA template. TCRdb re-called the reads with MiXCR, one entry per CDR3 protein. The sample holds roughly 180,000 distinct CDR3 sequences, around half seen once. This clonotype was detected many times. As yet, its antigen is unknown. Germline values: CDR1 DFQATT, CDR2 SNEGSKA (reference sequence). The CDR3 spans 15 residues. Trimming took 1 base from V and 6 from J; bases not matched to a gene: 7. The sample taken for sequencing was sorted CD4+, CD8+, or CD8+CD57+ T cells (not recorded which) from PBMCs. This chain uses TRBV20-1 with TRBJ2-1; 9 bases agree with TRBD2. This TCR was sampled from a human donor in good health. The CDR3: CSARGTLAGSNEQFF. CDR3 coding DNA: TGCAGTGCTAGAGGCACTCTAGCGGGGAGCAATGAGCAGTTCTTC.